This T cell receptor (beta chain) was recorded in a study of cytomegalovirus exposure and HLA in healthy donors. About the research overall: Roughly 180 million T cells yielded 110 million or so unique TCR beta sequences in earlier analysis. The early release's HLA-typed donors yielded 78 million or so unique TCRs.

Study-wide findings and caveats: It was assumed in the presence/absence analyses that sequencing depth was roughly uniform across donors. On later analysis, the bulk of CMV-associated TCR beta chains appeared to be HLA-restricted.

In regard to this clone: The target antigen is unknown.

Germline trimming cut 6 bases from V and 3 bases from J; bases unmatched to any gene: 4. Germline V gene lookup returns CDR1 SGHTA and CDR2 FQGNSA. This CDR3 contains 15 residues. Primers: 60 Vbeta forward and 13 Jbeta reverse. Here immunoSEQ multiplex PCR was the method, and the copy in TCRdb shows in-frame clones only, minus some. The table has some 140,000 clones, about 74% seen once. The chain employs TRBV7-2 and TRBJ1-5; TRBD1 matches at 11 bases. This clonotype originated in an older woman in good health and CMV-seronegative. Sequencing was performed on PBMCs. DNA of the CDR3: TGTGCCAGCAGTCGGGACAGGGGGGACAATCAGCCCCAGCATTTT. Residues: CASSRDRGDNQPQHF.